The next 29 T cell receptor beta chains were all read from a single sample in a study of cytomegalovirus exposure and HLA in healthy donors. The PCR was carried out with 60 Vbeta primers and 13 Jbeta primers. The data were produced by immunoSEQ multiplex PCR, yet TCRdb's version contains in-frame clones alone and is incomplete. The repertoire holds around 130,000 clones, with roughly 82% as singletons. The specimen sequenced was PBMCs. The source of these receptors is a man in his fifties in good health and CMV-seronegative.

This clone is a singleton in its sample. The V and J genes are TRBV6-5 and TRBJ2-1; 11 positions agree with TRBD1. Germline CDR1 MNHEY, CDR2 SVGAGI. Trimming took 7 bases from V and 8 from J; bases not matched to a gene: 10. The CDR3 has 15 amino acids. CDR3 in DNA: TGTGCCAGCAAGAAGGGGACAGGGGGATTTCATGAGCAGTTCTTC. Its translation: CASKKGTGGFHEQFF.

The sample holds a few counts of this clone. V usage is TRBV7-9 and J usage is TRBJ1-1; unclear D gene. CDR3 length equals 16 residues. The germline V gene has CDR1 SEHNR and CDR2 FQNEAQ (reference sequence). V gave up 5 bases and J gave up 2 bases, with 18 bases separating them. CDR3 region: CASSPRLGVSNTEAFF. CDR3 DNA sequence: TGTGCCAGCAGCCCCCGTCTGGGCGTCAGTAACACTGAAGCTTTCTTT.

V gene TRBV5-4 combines with J gene TRBJ2-1; TRBD2 agrees at 7 bases. The CDR3 runs to 14 residues. V lost 0 bases, J lost 5 bases, and 2 bases stayed unmatched. Per the germline V gene, CDR1 is SGHNT and CDR2 is YYREEE (reference sequence). CDR3 bases: TGTGCCAGCAGCTTGGTTGGACTAGACAATGAGCAGTTCTTC. As protein: CASSLVGLDNEQFF.

This sequence joins TRBV2 and TRBJ1-3, with 7 bases that match TRBD1. The CDR3 covers 16 residues. Germline V gene lookup returns CDR1 SNHLY and CDR2 FYNNEI. With 5 bases clipped from V and 0 bases from J, the junction kept 7 bases outside the gene matches. The CDR3 sequence is CASSLNRGASGNTIYF. DNA of the CDR3: TGTGCCAGCAGTCTTAACAGGGGCGCCTCTGGAAACACCATATATTTT.

The CDR3 loop reads CASSLCSTGITYNEQFF. CDR3 in DNA: TGTGCCAGCAGCTTGTGTTCGACAGGGATTACCTACAATGAGCAGTTCTTC. The gene calls are TRBV5-6 and TRBJ2-1; TRBD1 agrees at 7 bases. Germline CDR1 reads SGHDT; CDR2 reads YYEEEE. The CDR3 consists of 17 residues. The ends lost 1 base at V and 2 bases at J; junction bases unmatched: 9.

V usage is TRBV4-1 and J usage is TRBJ1-4; perhaps TRBD1 as D (5 bases). The V end was cut by 4 bases, the J end by 3 bases, with 15 bases between. The germline CDR1 and CDR2 sequences are MGHRA and YSYEKL. This CDR3 is 16 amino acids long. CDR3 sequence reads: CASSPYEGLPNEKLFF. CDR3 bases: TGCGCCAGCAGCCCCTATGAGGGACTGCCTAATGAAAAACTGTTTTTT.

This clone occurred a few times. V is TRBV19 and J is TRBJ1-5, with a weak D call TRBD1 (6 bases). The germline gives CDR1 LNHDA, CDR2 SQIVND (reference sequence). The CDR3 is 14 amino acids. Trimming removed 7 bases from V and 6 bases from J, with 16 bases in between. CDR3: CASKGGILIQPQHF. Here the CDR3 DNA reads TGTGCCAGTAAGGGGGGGATCTTGATTCAGCCCCAGCATTTT.

The chain is built from TRBV9 and TRBJ2-2; perhaps TRBD2 as D (6 bases). This CDR3 comprises 13 residues. Trimming removed 2 bases from V and 6 bases from J, with 8 bases in between. Germline V gene lookup returns CDR1 SGDLS and CDR2 YYNGEE. CDR3 sequence: CASSVGGSGELFF. CDR3 nucleotide sequence: TGTGCCAGCAGCGTGGGGGGATCCGGGGAGCTGTTTTTT.

The CDR3 loop is CASSMTSIFGEAFF. CDR3 in DNA: TGTGCCAGCAGTATGACATCGATTTTTGGTGAAGCTTTCTTT. The chain couples TRBV6-5 to TRBJ1-1; no reliable D call. V dropped 5 bases and J dropped 7 bases, with 17 bases sitting between them. The CDR3 covers 14 residues. Germline V gene sequence: CDR1 MNHEY, CDR2 SVGAGI.

V gene TRBV5-8 combines with J gene TRBJ2-1, with 7 bases identical to TRBD1. There are 14 residues in the CDR3. The J segment lost 4 bases and the V segment lost 0 bases, leaving 1 base of the junction unmatched. The germline gives CDR1 SGHTS, CDR2 YDEGEE. DNA of the CDR3: TGTGCCAGCAGCTTGGGACAGGGTTACAATGAGCAGTTCTTC. It translates to CASSLGQGYNEQFF.

As DNA, the CDR3 is TGTGCCAGCAGTCAAACTAGCGGGGGACACTACGAGCAGTACTTC. Translation gives CASSQTSGGHYEQYF. This chain joins TRBV2 and TRBJ2-7, with 11 bases lining up with TRBD2. This CDR3 is built from 15 residues. From germline, CDR1 is SNHLY and CDR2 FYNNEI. Trimming took 5 bases from V and 3 from J; bases not matched to a gene: 6. The full variable domain, completed using reference TRBV2 and TRBJ2-7, is EPEVTQTPSHQVTQMGQEVILRCVPISNHLYFYWYRQILGQKVEFLVSFYNNEISEKSEIFDDQFSVERPDGSNFTLKIRSTKLEDSAMYFCASSQTSGGHYEQYFGPGTRLTVT.

The V call is TRBV11-1, the J call TRBJ2-1, with 9 positions matching TRBD1. Looked up from germline, CDR1 is SGHAT and CDR2 is FQDESV (reference sequence). Trimming at V came to 2 bases and at J to 10 bases, leaving 3 bases not matched to a gene. CDR3 size: 13 residues. For the CDR3, the DNA is TGTGCCAGCAGCTTAACGGACAGGGGAGAGCAGTTCTTC. Protein product: CASSLTDRGEQFF.

V gene TRBV15 combines with J gene TRBJ2-2; 8 positions match TRBD2. Losses at the gene ends were 0 bases for V and 3 bases for J; bases not matched to a gene: 3. Germline CDR1 is LNHNV and CDR2 is YYDKDF (reference sequence). The CDR3 has 16 residues. The CDR3 bases are TGTGCCACCAGCAGAGAAAGCGGGGGATACACCGGGGAGCTGTTTTTT. This encodes CATSRESGGYTGELFF.

CDR3 sequence reads: CASSEGAGAHNEQFF. The CDR3 coding sequence is TGTGCCAGCAGTGAGGGGGCGGGGGCGCACAATGAGCAGTTCTTC. The V and J genes are TRBV6-1 and TRBJ2-1; D perhaps matches TRBD2 (7 bases). Germline values: CDR1 MNHNS, CDR2 SASEGT. V shed 3 bases and J shed 5 bases, with 14 bases lying between them. The CDR3 loop spans 15 amino acids.

The chain has TRBV5-8 and TRBJ2-5; tentative D call: TRBD1 (5 bases). Looked up from germline, CDR1 is SGHTS and CDR2 is YDEGEE. The CDR3 spans 16 residues. Trimming pared 0 bases from V and 4 bases from J, leaving 16 bases between. The CDR3 nucleotides read TGTGCCAGCAGCTTGGTTGCCAGGGTGGCTGGAGAGACCCAGTACTTC. Protein product: CASSLVARVAGETQYF.

The rearrangement joins TRBV6-1 to TRBJ1-1; 7 positions match TRBD1. J gave up 5 bases and V 4 bases, and 4 bases lay outside the gene matches. The germline V gene has CDR1 MNHNS and CDR2 SASEGT. The CDR3 is made up of 13 amino acids. This CDR3 is CASSAQGRTEAFF. The CDR3 DNA reads TGTGCCAGCAGTGCACAGGGGAGAACTGAAGCTTTCTTT.

The chain uses TRBV5-4 and TRBJ1-3; D gene uncertain. The CDR3 spans 13 residues. Trimming cost V 0 bases and J 4 bases, with 5 bases left between them. Germline lookup yields CDR1 SGHNT and CDR2 YYREEE (reference sequence). The CDR3 DNA follows: TGTGCCAGCAGCTTGGAGAGGGGAAACACCATATATTTT. This encodes CASSLERGNTIYF.

This chain links TRBV11-2 with TRBJ2-7, with D possibly being TRBD1 (6 bases). V was pared by 3 bases and J by 3 bases, with 9 bases between. The CDR3 runs to 13 residues. CDR1 is SGHAT, CDR2 FQNNGV, per germline. The CDR3 DNA sequence: TGTGCCAGCAGCTTCACAGGGTACTACGAGCAGTACTTC. Translating it yields CASSFTGYYEQYF.

The chain is built from TRBV11-2 and TRBJ2-2, with a weak D call TRBD1 (6 bases). The V end was cut by 10 bases, the J end by 4 bases, with 19 bases between. The CDR3 extends over 15 amino acids. Germline CDR1 is SGHAT and CDR2 is FQNNGV. As DNA, the CDR3 is TGTGCCACCCTATCCGGGACAAGGGGCACCGGGGAGCTGTTTTTT. Encoded protein: CATLSGTRGTGELFF.

This clone showed up just a few times. The chain employs TRBV11-3 and TRBJ2-7; 9 bases fit TRBD1. The CDR3 is 15 residues long. J was trimmed by 3 bases and V by 1 base; bases with no gene match: 4. The V gene's germline CDR1 is SGHNT and CDR2 YENEEA. The CDR3 region has the DNA TGTGCCAGCAGCTTAGGAGGACAGGGGAGCTACGAGCAGTACTTC. It codes for CASSLGGQGSYEQYF.

The chain uses TRBV7-3 and TRBJ1-1; D is uncertain. This CDR3 spans 13 amino acids. Germline assignment: CDR1 SGHTA and CDR2 FQGTGA. V was pared by 2 bases and J by 4 bases, with 8 bases between. CDR3 coding DNA: TGTGCCAGCAGCTTAGGTTTTAGCACTGAAGCTTTCTTT. Amino acid sequence: CASSLGFSTEAFF.

This chain uses TRBV15 with TRBJ2-2; TRBD2 agrees at 14 bases. Germline-derived CDR1 and CDR2 are LNHNV and YYDKDF (reference sequence). Trimming cost V 4 bases and J 4 bases; bases outside gene matches: 5. The CDR3 consists of 17 residues. The CDR3 DNA reads as TGTGCCACCAGCAAAGGACTAGCGGGGGGTCGCACCGGGGAGCTGTTTTTT. Protein: CATSKGLAGGRTGELFF.

The chain couples TRBV5-4 to TRBJ1-1; possibly TRBD1 for D (5 bases). CDR1 SGHNT and CDR2 YYREEE come from the germline V gene (reference sequence). The CDR3 has 12 residues. The V gene lost 1 base and the J gene lost 4 bases, with 5 bases spanning the gap. The CDR3: CASSLTGTEAFF. The CDR3 DNA follows: TGTGCCAGCAGCTTGACAGGCACTGAAGCTTTCTTT.

The genes are TRBV5-1 and TRBJ1-2; possible D gene TRBD1, 6 bases. CDR3 length: 15 amino acids. The V gene's germline CDR1 is SGHRS and CDR2 YFSETQ. Trimming took off 1 base at V and 3 bases at J, with 13 bases between the two ends. CDR3 loop: CASSLSGRGDYGYTF. CDR3 DNA: TGCGCCAGCAGCTTGTCGGGGAGGGGGGACTATGGCTACACCTTC.

The chain recombines TRBV2 with TRBJ1-1, with TRBD1 matching over 7 bases. The J segment lost 2 bases and the V segment lost 8 bases, leaving 5 bases of the junction unmatched. Germline V CDR1 and CDR2: SNHLY, FYNNEI. This CDR3 comprises 13 residues. The CDR3 bases are TGTGCCAGCGGATGGGACAGCAACACTGAAGCTTTCTTT. Translation gives CASGWDSNTEAFF.

The table lists this clone with a few counts. The rearrangement joins TRBV5-1 to TRBJ1-4, with 8 bases lining up with TRBD1. This CDR3 has 14 residues. CDR1 and CDR2 (germline): SGHRS, YFSETQ. V lost 0 bases to trimming and J lost 6 bases; unmatched junction nucleotides: 1. The CDR3 is CASSLGTGYEKLFF. The CDR3 DNA is TGCGCCAGCAGCTTGGGGACAGGGTATGAAAAACTGTTTTTT.

This sequence joins TRBV30 and TRBJ1-1; no clear D gene. The CDR3 loop spans 16 amino acids. The V and J ends lost 7 bases and 5 bases respectively, with 26 bases between them. Germline-derived CDR1 and CDR2 are GTSNPN and SVGIG (reference sequence). DNA of the CDR3: TGTGCCTCCACGCTCTCGGGTAGGAGGGCTTGGACTGAAGCTTTCTTT. Translation: CASTLSGRRAWTEAFF.

On this clone itself: A much larger clone differs by one base, so this may be a read error. This sample also contains other DNA sequences that code for the same CDR3. The J gene is TRBJ2-7, the V gene TRBV4-2; D possibly corresponds to TRBD2 (6 bases). The CDR3 is made up of 17 amino acids. Germline CDR1 is LGHNA and CDR2 is YNFKEQ. The CDR3 protein is CASSQEGPGDFAYEQYF. The CDR3 bases are TGTGCCAGCAGCCAAGAAGGTCCTGGGGACTTCGCCTACGAACAGTACTTC.

This chain connects TRBV20-1 to TRBJ1-1; D gene unclear. The V gene's germline CDR1 is DFQATT and CDR2 SNEGSKA (reference sequence). V was cut by 6 bases and J by 8 bases, with 10 bases left in between. The CDR3 has 10 residues. CDR3 sequence: CSAPTREAFF. CDR3 DNA sequence: TGCAGTGCCCCGACAAGGGAAGCTTTCTTT.